This record concerns one T cell receptor beta chain sequence. Method: immunoSEQ multiplex PCR; TCRdb's copy keeps in-frame clones and lacks some. The table includes almost 85,000 clones, roughly 87% detected once. This sample stems from a study of OX40 agonist ivuxolimab in advanced cancers. Trimming removed 1 base from V and 1 base from J, with 20 bases in between. The CDR3 loop spans 18 amino acids. CDR1 and CDR2 (germline): KGHSH, LQKENI. The chain uses TRBV18 and TRBJ2-7; weak D call: TRBD1 (6 bases). The specimen was CD4+ or CD8+ T cells sorted from blood, collected in a trial of the OX40 agonist ivuxolimab. The receptor comes from an adult with an advanced solid tumor such as melanoma, head and neck, liver or kidney cancer. For the CDR3, the DNA is TGTGCCAGCTCACCACGGGCTCTACAGGGTATTGTGTCCTACGAGCAGTACGTC. As protein: CASSPRALQGIVSYEQYV.